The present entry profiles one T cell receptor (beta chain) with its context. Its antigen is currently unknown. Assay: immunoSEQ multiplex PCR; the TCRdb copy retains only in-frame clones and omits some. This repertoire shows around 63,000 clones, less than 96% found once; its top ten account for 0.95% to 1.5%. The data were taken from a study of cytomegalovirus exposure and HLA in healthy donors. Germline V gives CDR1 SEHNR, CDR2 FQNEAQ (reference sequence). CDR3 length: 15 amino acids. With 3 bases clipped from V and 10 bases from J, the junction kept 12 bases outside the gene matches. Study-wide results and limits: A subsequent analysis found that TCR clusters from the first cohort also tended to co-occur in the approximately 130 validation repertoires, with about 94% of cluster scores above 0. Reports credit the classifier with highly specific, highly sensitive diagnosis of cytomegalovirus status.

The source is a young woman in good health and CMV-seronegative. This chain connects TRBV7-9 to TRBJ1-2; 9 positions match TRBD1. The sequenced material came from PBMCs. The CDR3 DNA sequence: TGTGCCAGCAGCTTCGGGACAGGGTCTTTGGGCGACTACACCTTC. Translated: CASSFGTGSLGDYTF.